This T cell receptor (beta chain) was profiled in a study of early T cells in non-severe SARS-CoV-2 infection. Looking at the study overall: RNA in bulk from unsorted whole blood was sequenced, and chains were unpaired.

This CDR3 is 14 amino acids long. Germline V gives CDR1 WSHSY, CDR2 SAAADI. The V segment lost 3 bases and the J segment 2 bases; nucleotides outside the gene matches: 4. Using its own MiXCR run on the 5' RACE reads, TCRdb lists one record per CDR3 protein. Here the sample spans tens of thousands of distinct CDR3 sequences, 11% to 15% being singletons. This clonotype was recorded many times. V usage is TRBV10-2 and J usage is TRBJ2-7; 7 bases agree with TRBD1. Material: whole blood. This receptor was identified in an adult who was a healthcare worker with PCR-confirmed SARS-CoV-2 infection or an uninfected control (not recorded which). In DNA form, the CDR3 reads TGCGCCAGCAGTGATAGGCAGGGGGCCTACGAGCAGTACTTC. This gives the protein CASSDRQGAYEQYF.